These T cell receptor beta chains were read from a single sample in a study of blood T cell repertoires in COVID-19. Sequencing used immunoSEQ multiplex PCR; TCRdb keeps in-frame clones, though not all of them. Among roughly 94,000 clones listed, 80% to 90% were seen once. Sequenced: peripheral blood. The receptors were sampled from a man between 60 and 70 years old with acute or convalescent COVID-19. Each CDR3 is given with its conserved first and last residue. A D gene is named only where the DNA matches it firmly. A row's size may be missing; if present it is once, few, many or a size class.

D: TRBD1
size: NA
V: TRBV6-5
J: TRBJ1-2
CDR3: CASRRTGNYGYTF
DNA: TGTGCCAGCAGAAGGACAGGCAACTATGGCTACACCTTC

D: NA
size: NA
V: TRBV5-1
J: TRBJ2-1
CDR3: CASSVNLDEQFF
DNA: TGCGCCAGCAGCGTCAACTTGGATGAGCAGTTCTTC

D: NA
size: NA
V: TRBV24-1
J: TRBJ2-1
CDR3: CATSDTGRNNEQFF
DNA: TGTGCCACCAGTGATACGGGTCGAAACAATGAGCAGTTCTTC

D: TRBD1
size: NA
V: TRBV4-1
J: TRBJ1-3
CDR3: CASSQLGGQGSGNTIYF
DNA: TGCGCCAGCAGCCAGCTAGGGGGACAGGGGTCTGGAAACACCATATATTTT

D: TRBD2
size: NA
V: TRBV7-3
J: TRBJ2-2
CDR3: CASSQTGLAGVTGELFF
DNA: TGTGCCAGCAGCCAGACTGGACTAGCGGGCGTCACCGGGGAGCTGTTTTTT

D: TRBD2
size: NA
V: TRBV18
J: TRBJ2-2
CDR3: CASPLQDGGAFRNTGELFF
DNA: TGTGCCAGCCCCCTACAGGACGGGGGGGCTTTCCGGAACACCGGGGAGCTGTTTTTT

D: NA
size: NA
V: TRBV6-6
J: TRBJ2-3
CDR3: CASSLSLPGAGGTDTQYF
DNA: TGTGCCAGCAGTCTAAGTCTTCCAGGGGCCGGGGGCACAGATACGCAGTATTTT

D: NA
size: NA
V: TRBV28
J: TRBJ1-6
CDR3: CASSTGGADNSPLHF
DNA: TGTGCCAGCAGTACCGGGGGAGCCGATAATTCACCCCTCCACTTT

D: TRBD2
size: NA
V: TRBV5-5
J: TRBJ2-1
CDR3: CASSPATSGLEYNEQFF
DNA: TGTGCCAGCAGCCCCGCGACTAGCGGACTAGAGTACAATGAGCAGTTCTTC

D: NA
size: NA
V: TRBV11-2
J: TRBJ2-7
CDR3: CASSSTVTYEQYF
DNA: TGTGCCAGCAGCTCCACAGTTACCTACGAGCAGTACTTC

D: NA
size: NA
V: TRBV29-1
J: TRBJ1-2
CDR3: CSVNARENYGYTF
DNA: TGCAGCGTTAACGCCCGGGAAAACTATGGCTACACCTTC

D: NA
size: NA
V: TRBV7-9
J: TRBJ2-1
CDR3: CASSFELQVYNEQFF
DNA: TGTGCCAGCAGCTTTGAACTTCAAGTTTACAATGAGCAGTTCTTC

D: TRBD1
size: NA
V: TRBV10-2
J: TRBJ2-7
CDR3: CASSADRGRSYEQYF
DNA: TGCGCCAGCAGTGCGGACAGGGGAAGGTCCTACGAGCAGTACTTC

D: NA
size: once
V: TRBV7-9
J: TRBJ1-1
CDR3: CASSQEVGRAFF
DNA: TGTGCCAGCAGTCAGGAAGTTGGAAGGGCTTTCTTT